A selection of T cell receptor beta chains follows, all from one sample in a study of blood T cells in healthy people across ages. TCRdb called the 5' RACE reads again in MiXCR, with one record for every CDR3 protein. Here the sample spans 1.5 million to 2 million distinct CDR3 sequences, about 39% being singletons. Input material: blood. The receptors originated from a human donor in good health. The CDR3 runs from the conserved cysteine through the conserved F or W. A D gene is named only where the DNA matches it firmly. Only part of the rows carry a size: once, few, many, or a class if the clone is expanded.

TRBJ2-4,TRBV29-1,NA,many,CSVEKLGPKNIQYF,TGCAGCGTTGAGAAACTGGGGCCCAAAAACATTCAGTACTTC
TRBJ2-3,TRBV28,NA,NA,CASKIAELTDTQYF,TGTGCCAGCAAAATAGCAGAACTCACAGATACGCAGTATTTT
TRBJ2-1,TRBV5-6,TRBD2,few,CASSLTAGGPGREQFF,TGTGCCAGCAGCTTAACGGCGGGGGGGCCCGGCAGAGAGCAGTTCTTC
TRBJ2-1,TRBV12-3/TRBV12-4,TRBD2,NA,CASSSLAGVVNEQFF,TGTGCCAGCAGTTCACTAGCGGGGGTTGTGAATGAGCAGTTCTTC
TRBJ2-2,TRBV28,NA,NA,CASSYTQGIAGELFF,TGTGCCAGCAGTTACACACAGGGTATTGCCGGGGAGCTGTTTTTT
TRBJ2-5,TRBV4-1,TRBD1,few,CASSQVGTGLEETQYF,TGCGCCAGCAGCCAAGTTGGGACAGGGCTCGAGGAGACCCAGTACTTC
TRBJ2-7,TRBV12-3/TRBV12-4,NA,NA,CANSPSSYEQYF,TGTGCCAACAGCCCCAGTTCCTACGAGCAGTACTTC
TRBJ2-1,TRBV7-2,NA,many,CASSLFGAYNEQFF,TGTGCCAGCAGCTTATTTGGAGCCTACAATGAGCAGTTCTTC
TRBJ1-1,TRBV5-1,NA,few,CASSLGFGGNPEAFF,TGCGCCAGCAGCTTGGGGTTCGGGGGCAACCCTGAAGCTTTCTTT
TRBJ1-2,TRBV6-5,TRBD1,once,CASSLTGRIRNYGYTF,TGTGCCAGCAGCTTGACAGGGCGAATCCGTAACTATGGCTACACCTTC
TRBJ2-7,TRBV29-1,NA,many,CSVELMGVEQYF,TGCAGCGTTGAATTGATGGGCGTGGAGCAGTACTTC
TRBJ2-6,TRBV25-1,TRBD1,few,CASSSPRQGVAGANVLTF,TGTGCCAGCAGCTCGCCGCGGCAGGGGGTGGCAGGGGCCAACGTCCTGACTTTC
TRBJ2-5,TRBV12-5,NA,NA,CARGLDGDEAQYF,TGTGCTAGGGGTTTGGACGGGGATGAGGCCCAGTACTTC
TRBJ2-7,TRBV10-3,NA,NA,CAISEYDEQYF,TGTGCCATCAGTGAGTATGACGAGCAGTACTTC
TRBJ2-4,TRBV6-5,NA,NA,CATRLAKNIQYF,TGTGCCACCCGACTAGCCAAAAACATTCAGTACTTC
TRBJ1-2,TRBV9,NA,NA,CASSATRDGYTF,TGTGCCAGCAGCGCGACTAGAGATGGCTACACCTTC
TRBJ1-5,TRBV5-1,NA,NA,CASYGGGQPQHF,TGCGCCAGCTATGGGGGCGGCCAGCCCCAGCATTTT
TRBJ1-5,TRBV6-6,NA,NA,CASSYSLSQGGQPQHF,TGTGCCAGCAGTTACTCGTTAAGCCAGGGTGGTCAGCCCCAGCATTTT
TRBJ1-5,TRBV11-2,NA,few,CASSSEGLENQPQHF,TGTGCCAGCAGCTCCGAGGGGTTAGAAAATCAGCCCCAGCATTTT
TRBJ1-2,TRBV7-2,NA,NA,CASSLSIGGANYGYTF,TGTGCCAGCAGCTTGTCGATCGGCGGAGCAAACTATGGCTACACCTTC
TRBJ2-7,TRBV29-1,NA,few,CSVEVHSDYEQYF,TGCAGCGTTGAAGTCCACAGCGACTACGAGCAGTACTTC
TRBJ1-2,TRBV7-9,NA,NA,CASSPQPSPGYTF,TGTGCCAGCAGCCCCCAGCCCTCTCCTGGCTACACCTTC
TRBJ2-5,TRBV7-2,NA,NA,CASILWGGADWRETQYF,TGTGCCAGTATCCTTTGGGGGGGGGCCGACTGGAGGGAGACCCAGTACTTC
TRBJ2-7,TRBV15,NA,few,CATSRGHSYEQYF,TGTGCCACCAGCAGGGGCCACTCCTACGAGCAGTACTTC
TRBJ1-1,TRBV29-1,NA,NA,CSGDWQNTEAFF,TGCAGCGGGGACTGGCAGAACACTGAAGCTTTCTTT
TRBJ2-1,TRBV6-2/TRBV6-3,TRBD2,few,CASSQPKTSGGAVEQFF,TGTGCCAGCAGCCAGCCTAAGACTAGCGGGGGGGCAGTGGAGCAGTTCTTC
TRBJ2-7,TRBV7-8,NA,few,CASSFPGGAGYEQYF,TGTGCCAGCAGCTTTCCCGGGGGCGCTGGCTACGAGCAGTACTTC
TRBJ2-1,TRBV2,NA,NA,CASSPSGLSSNEQFF,TGTGCCAGCAGTCCCTCGGGACTCTCCTCAAATGAGCAGTTCTTC
TRBJ1-2,TRBV10-3,TRBD1,NA,CAISESDRESGYTF,TGTGCCATCAGTGAGTCAGACAGGGAGTCCGGCTACACCTTC
TRBJ2-7,TRBV7-2,TRBD2,NA,CASSLEMGLAGGYEQYF,TGTGCCAGCAGCTTAGAGATGGGACTAGCGGGGGGATACGAGCAGTACTTC
TRBJ1-5,TRBV20-1,NA,NA,CSASHQDLNQPQHF,TGCAGTGCTAGTCACCAGGACCTCAATCAGCCCCAGCATTTT
TRBJ2-1,TRBV14,NA,NA,CASSPLGGTGQFF,TGTGCCAGCAGCCCCCTGGGGGGTACTGGGCAGTTCTTC
TRBJ2-5,TRBV2,NA,once,CASREKAAKETQYF,TGTGCCAGCAGGGAGAAGGCGGCAAAAGAGACCCAGTACTTC
TRBJ1-5,TRBV24-1,NA,NA,CATSDAGGGQQPQHF,TGTGCCACCAGTGATGCGGGGGGAGGGCAGCAGCCCCAGCATTTT
TRBJ2-5,TRBV7-9,TRBD1,few,CASSLGQGALLRTQYF,TGTGCCAGCAGCTTAGGACAGGGGGCATTATTGAGGACCCAGTACTTC
TRBJ2-6,TRBV6-2/TRBV6-3,TRBD1,NA,CASSTGQEISGANVLTF,TGTGCCAGCAGTACCGGACAGGAGATCTCTGGGGCCAACGTCCTGACTTTC
TRBJ2-7,TRBV4-1,TRBD1,few,CASSLLLDREGIYEQYF,TGCGCCAGCAGCCTACTGTTGGACAGGGAAGGGATATACGAGCAGTACTTC
TRBJ2-3,TRBV4-1,NA,NA,CASSEHGTQYF,TGCGCCAGCAGTGAGCATGGTACGCAGTATTTT
TRBJ2-7,TRBV7-2,TRBD2,few,CASSSPRASGGFSYEQYF,TGTGCCAGCAGCTCCCCCAGGGCTAGCGGGGGGTTCTCCTACGAGCAGTACTTC
TRBJ2-4,TRBV7-2,NA,few,CASSVRTTLAKNIQYF,TGTGCCAGCAGCGTAAGGACAACCTTAGCCAAAAACATTCAGTACTTC
TRBJ1-2,TRBV4-1,NA,NA,CASSQDLLRQAHYGYTF,TGCGCCAGCAGCCAAGATCTGCTCAGGCAGGCTCACTATGGCTACACCTTC
TRBJ2-5,TRBV27,TRBD2,few,CASSLLASGGGETQYF,TGTGCCAGCAGTTTATTGGCTAGCGGGGGAGGAGAGACCCAGTACTTC
TRBJ2-1,TRBV12-3/TRBV12-4,TRBD1,NA,CASSPHRGSMGDEQFF,TGTGCCAGCAGTCCCCACAGGGGGTCTATGGGGGATGAGCAGTTCTTC
TRBJ2-7,TRBV3-1,TRBD1,NA,CASSPTGGLGEQYF,TGTGCCAGCAGCCCCACAGGGGGCTTAGGCGAGCAGTACTTC
TRBJ2-3,TRBV10-3,NA,few,CAISESSGATDTQYF,TGTGCCATCAGTGAGTCTTCCGGAGCCACAGATACGCAGTATTTT
TRBJ2-7,TRBV30,TRBD1,few,CAWSVDRGYEQYF,TGTGCCTGGAGTGTCGACAGGGGGTACGAGCAGTACTTC
TRBJ2-7,TRBV7-9,NA,NA,CASSPRRSGAPYEQYF,TGTGCCAGCAGCCCCAGACGCTCCGGGGCACCCTACGAGCAGTACTTC
TRBJ2-7,TRBV6-4,NA,few,CASSELNRSYEQYF,TGTGCCAGCAGTGAGTTAAACAGATCCTACGAGCAGTACTTC
TRBJ1-2,TRBV3-1,NA,NA,CASSNPGTGYGYTF,TGTGCCAGCAGCAACCCCGGGACTGGGTATGGCTACACCTTC
TRBJ1-2,TRBV4-2,NA,many,CASLGGIGYTF,TGTGCCAGCCTAGGAGGGATAGGGTACACCTTC
TRBJ2-3,TRBV24-1,TRBD1,NA,CATSDPPGTGGWSTDTQYF,TGTGCCACCAGTGACCCACCTGGGACAGGGGGCTGGAGCACAGATACGCAGTATTTT
TRBJ1-2,TRBV28,NA,NA,CASSLSAPLLDYGYTF,TGTGCCAGCAGTTTATCGGCCCCGCTCCTCGACTATGGCTACACCTTC
TRBJ2-7,TRBV29-1,TRBD1,NA,CSVGPRQGGYEQYF,TGCAGCGTTGGTCCCCGACAGGGTGGGTACGAGCAGTACTTC
TRBJ1-2,TRBV2,NA,NA,CASRPDPGHWDYTF,TGTGCCAGTCGCCCGGACCCGGGGCACTGGGACTACACCTTC
TRBJ2-7,TRBV7-9,NA,NA,CASSLGGNNYEQYF,TGTGCCAGCAGCTTAGGGGGGAATAACTACGAGCAGTACTTC
TRBJ1-1,TRBV20-1,NA,few,CSASVGRGSTEAFF,TGCAGTGCTAGTGTGGGCAGGGGTAGTACTGAAGCTTTCTTT